This T cell receptor (beta chain) stems from a study of blood T cell repertoires in COVID-19. The overall study: Sites across the United States, Italy and Spain contributed samples from acute and convalescent COVID-19. Sources were T cells, B-cell-depleted T cells, or PBMCs; the material itself was cDNA or gDNA.

Germline values: CDR1 MNHEY, CDR2 SVGAGI. The CDR3 sequence is 13 residues long. V was cut by 5 bases and J by 7 bases, with 14 bases left in between. Original methodology: How many nucleated cells were present was estimated from reference gene primer amplification. Profiled with immunoSEQ multiplex PCR; TCRdb holds only in-frame clones, not every one. V, J and clone size are taken as reported in that table, and D and trimming were inferred from the DNA itself. The sample has fewer than 150,000 clones; about 80% are singletons. The receptor was derived from a human donor in a cohort sampled during active COVID-19. The material sequenced was peripheral blood. V and J are TRBV6-5 and TRBJ1-2; a weak D match, TRBD1 (6 bases). CDR3 nucleotides: TGTGCCAGCAGTAACACAGGGAATCGTGGCTACACCTTC. Amino acid sequence: CASSNTGNRGYTF.